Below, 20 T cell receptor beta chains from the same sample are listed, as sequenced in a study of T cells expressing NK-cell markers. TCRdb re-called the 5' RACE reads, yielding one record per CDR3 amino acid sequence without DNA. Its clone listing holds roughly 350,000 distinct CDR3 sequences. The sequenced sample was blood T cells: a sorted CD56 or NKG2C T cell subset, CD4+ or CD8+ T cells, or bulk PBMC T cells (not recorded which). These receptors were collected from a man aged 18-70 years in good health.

The CDR3 here is CASSLGLAGLGEQFF. The rearrangement joins TRBV5-1 to TRBJ2-1; TCRdb's assignment of TRBD2 cannot be checked, as there is no DNA. There are 15 residues in the CDR3. The germline V gene encodes CDR1 SGHRS and CDR2 YFSETQ. Drawing the rest from reference TRBV5-1 and TRBJ2-1, the complete variable domain is KAGVTQTPRYLIKTRGQQVTLSCSPISGHRSVSWYQQTPGQGLQFLFEYFSETQRNKGNFPGRFSGRQFSNSRSEMNVSTLELGDSALYLCASSLGLAGLGEQFFGPGTRLTVL.

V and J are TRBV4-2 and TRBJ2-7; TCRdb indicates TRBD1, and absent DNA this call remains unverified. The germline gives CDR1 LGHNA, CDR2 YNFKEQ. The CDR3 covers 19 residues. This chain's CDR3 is CASSQGGRTTGGYSYEQYF.

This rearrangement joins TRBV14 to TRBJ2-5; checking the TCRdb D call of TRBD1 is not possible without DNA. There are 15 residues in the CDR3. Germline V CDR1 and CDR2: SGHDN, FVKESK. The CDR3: CASSSWRGSSETQYF.

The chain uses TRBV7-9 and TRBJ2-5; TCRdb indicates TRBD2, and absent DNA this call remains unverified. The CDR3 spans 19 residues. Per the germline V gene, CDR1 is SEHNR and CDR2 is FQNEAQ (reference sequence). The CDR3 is CASSLYSGVLVAYQETQYF.

CDR3 protein: CSAPGGFGEAFF. The chain is built from TRBV20-1 and TRBJ1-1; TCRdb returns TRBD1, unconfirmable since there is no DNA. The CDR3 length is 12 residues. Germline-derived CDR1 and CDR2 are DFQATT and SNEGSKA (reference sequence).

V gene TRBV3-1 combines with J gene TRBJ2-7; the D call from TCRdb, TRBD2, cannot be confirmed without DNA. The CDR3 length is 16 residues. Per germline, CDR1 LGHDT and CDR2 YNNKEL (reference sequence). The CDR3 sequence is CASSRTTSGALYEQYF.

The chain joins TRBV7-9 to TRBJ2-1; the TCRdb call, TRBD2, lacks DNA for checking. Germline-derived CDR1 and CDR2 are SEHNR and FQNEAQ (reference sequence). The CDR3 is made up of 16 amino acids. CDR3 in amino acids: CASSIGTLGAGNEQFF.

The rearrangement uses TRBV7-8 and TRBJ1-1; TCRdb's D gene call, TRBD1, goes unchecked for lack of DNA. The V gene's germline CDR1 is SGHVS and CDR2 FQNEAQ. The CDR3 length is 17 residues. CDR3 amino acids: CASSSTKGAGYHPEAFF.

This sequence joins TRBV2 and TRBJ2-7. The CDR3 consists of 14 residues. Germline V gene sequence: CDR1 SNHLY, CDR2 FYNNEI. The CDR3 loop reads CASRLSGGSSEQYF.

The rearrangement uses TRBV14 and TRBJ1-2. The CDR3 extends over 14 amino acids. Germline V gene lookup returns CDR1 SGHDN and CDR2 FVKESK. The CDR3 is CASSSGLFYYGYTF.

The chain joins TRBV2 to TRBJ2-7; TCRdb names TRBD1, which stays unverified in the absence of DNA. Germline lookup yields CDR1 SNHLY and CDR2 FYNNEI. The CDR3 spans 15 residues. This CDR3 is CASTLLQTGSHEQYF.

CDR3 region: CASSPTSGGGSDTQYF. The chain links TRBV7-6 to TRBJ2-3; there is no DNA to check the TCRdb D call of TRBD2. CDR3 length: 16 amino acids. Germline-derived CDR1 and CDR2 are SGHVS and FNYEAQ.

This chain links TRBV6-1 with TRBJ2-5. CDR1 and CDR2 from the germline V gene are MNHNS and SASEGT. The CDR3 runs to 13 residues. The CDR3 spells CASSDWQEETQYF.

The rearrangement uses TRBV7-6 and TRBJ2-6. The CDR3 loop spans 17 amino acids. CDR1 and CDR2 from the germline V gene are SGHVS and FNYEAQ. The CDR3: CASSDFGFSSGANVLTF.

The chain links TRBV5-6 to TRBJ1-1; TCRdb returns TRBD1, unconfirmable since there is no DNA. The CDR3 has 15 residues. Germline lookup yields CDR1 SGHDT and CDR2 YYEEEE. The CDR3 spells CASSFGANRDTEAFF.

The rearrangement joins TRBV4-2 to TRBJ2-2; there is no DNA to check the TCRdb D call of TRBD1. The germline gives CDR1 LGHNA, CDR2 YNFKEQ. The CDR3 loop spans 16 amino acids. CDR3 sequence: CASSRVPLGNTGELFF.

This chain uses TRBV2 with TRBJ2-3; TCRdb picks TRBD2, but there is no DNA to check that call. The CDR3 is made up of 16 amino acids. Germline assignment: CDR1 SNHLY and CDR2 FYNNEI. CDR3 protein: CASSEIAGVDTDTQYF. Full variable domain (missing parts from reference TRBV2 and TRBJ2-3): EPEVTQTPSHQVTQMGQEVILRCVPISNHLYFYWYRQILGQKVEFLVSFYNNEISEKSEIFDDQFSVERPDGSNFTLKIRSTKLEDSAMYFCASSEIAGVDTDTQYFGPGTRLTVL.

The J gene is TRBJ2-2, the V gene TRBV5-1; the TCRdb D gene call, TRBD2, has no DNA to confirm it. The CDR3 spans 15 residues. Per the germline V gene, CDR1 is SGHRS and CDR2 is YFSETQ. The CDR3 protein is CASSQGSGATGELFF.

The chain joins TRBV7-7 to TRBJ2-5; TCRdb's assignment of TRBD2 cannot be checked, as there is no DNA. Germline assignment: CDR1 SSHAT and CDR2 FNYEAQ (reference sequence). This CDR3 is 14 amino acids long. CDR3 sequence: CASSSTSGFHTQYF.

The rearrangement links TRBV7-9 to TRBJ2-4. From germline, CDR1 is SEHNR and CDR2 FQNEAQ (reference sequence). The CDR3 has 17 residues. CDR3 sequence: CASSSDPTGIAKNIQYF.